A single sample is the source of the 23 T cell receptor beta chains below, sequenced in a study of T cell responses to AZD1222 COVID-19 vaccine. Sequencing was performed with immunoSEQ multiplex PCR; in TCRdb, only in-frame clones are kept and a portion is missing. The top ten clones hold roughly 5.1% of a sample with just under 80,000 clones, roughly 90% of them seen once. Sequences were derived from peripheral blood, sampled 28 days after the second AZD1222 dose. These TCRs come from an adult who received the AZD1222 COVID-19 vaccine.

The chain couples TRBV19 to TRBJ1-5; no reliable D call. The CDR3 has 16 residues. Trimming stripped 5 bases from V and 1 base from J, with 15 bases between. Germline CDR1 LNHDA, CDR2 SQIVND (reference sequence). CDR3 sequence: CASSPNSGISNQPQHF. The CDR3 coding sequence is TGTGCCAGTAGTCCGAATTCGGGGATAAGCAATCAGCCCCAGCATTTT.

This sequence joins TRBV29-1 and TRBJ1-1, with TRBD1 matching over 10 bases. The CDR3 sequence is 13 residues long. With V trimmed by 7 bases and J by 6 bases, 8 bases remained unmatched. Germline CDR1 SQVTM, CDR2 ANQGSEA. The CDR3 DNA is TGCAGCGACGGGACAGGGGATTGGTCTGAAGCTTTCTTT. Protein sequence: CSDGTGDWSEAFF.

Remarks on this clone: Additional DNA sequences in this sample encode the identical CDR3. The chain has TRBV5-6 and TRBJ1-1; unclear D gene. The V gene's germline CDR1 is SGHDT and CDR2 YYEEEE. There are 13 residues in the CDR3. Trimming cost V 4 bases and J 4 bases, with 11 bases left between them. DNA for the CDR3: TGTGCCAGCAGCCCCGCGTCAGGCACTGAAGCTTTCTTT. Its protein product is CASSPASGTEAFF.

V and J are TRBV28 and TRBJ1-2; D gene unclear. CDR1 is MDHEN, CDR2 SYDVKM, per germline. V gave up 5 bases and J gave up 0 bases, with 16 bases separating them. This CDR3 is built from 16 residues. The DNA for the CDR3 is TGTGCCAGCAGTCACGGGCCGGGTGGGGCTAACTATGGCTACACCTTC. It specifies CASSHGPGGANYGYTF.

The chain recombines TRBV4-2 with TRBJ1-1; D gene unclear. V was clipped by 0 bases and J by 5 bases, with 7 bases between them. The CDR3 length is 13 residues. Germline-derived CDR1 and CDR2 are LGHNA and YNFKEQ. The CDR3 sequence: CASSQELRTEAFF. CDR3 DNA sequence: TGTGCCAGCAGCCAAGAACTGCGAACTGAAGCTTTCTTT.

The chain links TRBV28 to TRBJ1-1; D is uncertain. CDR1 and CDR2 from the germline V gene are MDHEN and SYDVKM. CDR3 length: 15 residues. Trimming took off 3 bases at V and 0 bases at J, with 11 bases between the two ends. The CDR3 loop reads CASSLSFRMNTEAFF. CDR3 coding DNA: TGTGCCAGCAGTTTGTCATTTAGGATGAACACTGAAGCTTTCTTT. Full variable domain (remainder filled in from reference TRBV28 and TRBJ1-1): DVKVTQSSRYLVKRTGEKVFLECVQDMDHENMFWYRQDPGLGLRLIYFSYDVKMKEKGDIPEGYSVSREKKERFSLILESASTNQTSMYLCASSLSFRMNTEAFFGQGTRLTVV.

V gene TRBV18 combines with J gene TRBJ1-5; TRBD1 aligns across 12 bases. CDR1 is KGHSH, CDR2 LQKENI, per germline. Losses at the gene ends were 3 bases for V and 6 bases for J; bases not matched to a gene: 6. This CDR3 has 16 amino acids. This CDR3 reads CASSPFGTGGTQPQHF. The CDR3 region has the DNA TGTGCCAGCTCACCCTTCGGGACAGGGGGCACTCAGCCCCAGCATTTT. Full variable domain (missing parts from reference TRBV18 and TRBJ1-5): NAGVMQNPRHLVRRRGQEARLRCSPMKGHSHVYWYRQLPEEGLKFMVYLQKENIIDESGMPKERFSAEFPKEGPSILRIQQVVRGDSAAYFCASSPFGTGGTQPQHFGDGTRLSIL.

The chain combines TRBV7-7 with TRBJ2-2; D is unresolved. The ends were cut back, 3 bases at V and 0 bases at J, with 8 bases in the middle. The CDR3 extends over 15 amino acids. Germline CDR1 and CDR2: SSHAT and FNYEAQ (reference sequence). The CDR3 DNA reads TGTGCCAGCAGCTTGGGCCTATCGAACACCGGGGAGCTGTTTTTT. Translating it yields CASSLGLSNTGELFF.

This clone was observed a few times. The genes are TRBV7-9 and TRBJ2-7; 10 bases fit TRBD2. CDR1 is SEHNR and CDR2 is FQNEAQ in the germline V gene (reference sequence). Losses at the gene ends were 4 bases for V and 2 bases for J; bases not matched to a gene: 5. This CDR3 has 15 amino acids. The CDR3 protein is CASSSGTSVPYEQYF. The CDR3 region has the DNA TGTGCCAGCAGCTCCGGGACTAGCGTACCCTACGAGCAGTACTTC. The full variable domain, its missing parts supplied by reference TRBV7-9 and TRBJ2-7, is DTGVSQNPRHKITKRGQNVTFRCDPISEHNRLYWYRQTLGQGPEFLTYFQNEAQLEKSRLLSDRFSAERPKGSFSTLEIQRTEQGDSAMYLCASSSGTSVPYEQYFGPGTRLTVT.

This clone was detected a few times. The J gene is TRBJ2-3, the V gene TRBV6-6, with D hard to call. Germline V lookup: CDR1 MNHNY, CDR2 SVGAGI (reference sequence). Trimming took off 6 bases at V and 9 bases at J, with 13 bases between the two ends. The CDR3 totals 12 residues. The CDR3 region has the DNA TGTGCCAGCAGCCCCAACCCCCGCACGCAGTATTTT. Translated, it gives CASSPNPRTQYF.

V and J are TRBV30 and TRBJ1-2, with D perhaps TRBD1 (6 bases). The V end lost 3 bases, the J end lost 5 bases, and 16 bases lay between the germline ends. The CDR3 sequence is 14 residues long. CDR1 is GTSNPN and CDR2 is SVGIG in the germline V gene (reference sequence). The CDR3 spells CAWRRAGGGYGYTF. The DNA of the CDR3 is TGTGCCTGGAGGAGGGCCGGGGGCGGATATGGCTACACCTTC. Drawing the rest from reference TRBV30 and TRBJ1-2, the complete variable domain is SQTIHQWPATLVQPVGSPLSLECTVEGTSNPNLYWYRQAAGRGLQLLFYSVGIGQISSEVPQNLSASRPQDRQFILSSKKLLLSDSGFYLCAWRRAGGGYGYTFGSGTRLTVV.

The chain carries TRBV18 and TRBJ1-1; perhaps TRBD1 as D (5 bases). CDR1 is KGHSH and CDR2 is LQKENI in the germline V gene. CDR3 length: 16 amino acids. V gave up 2 bases and J gave up 0 bases, with 13 bases separating them. The CDR3 bases are TGTGCCAGCTCACCATTTGGGGGTTCCATGAACACTGAAGCTTTCTTT. This gives the protein CASSPFGGSMNTEAFF.

The V call is TRBV19, the J call TRBJ1-2; no reliable D call. Germline-derived CDR1 and CDR2 are LNHDA and SQIVND (reference sequence). This CDR3 contains 13 residues. The germline V and J ends were trimmed by 3 bases and 6 bases, with 11 bases remaining between them. DNA for the CDR3: TGTGCCAGTAGTATGGCTGGGAGGGATGGCTACACCTTC. Translation: CASSMAGRDGYTF. Full variable domain (rest looked up from reference TRBV19 and TRBJ1-2): DGGITQSPKYLFRKEGQNVTLSCEQNLNHDAMYWYRQDPGQGLRLIYYSQIVNDFQKGDIAEGYSVSREKKESFPLTVTSAQKNPTAFYLCASSMAGRDGYTFGSGTRLTVV.

The gene calls are TRBV7-3 and TRBJ2-5, with 9 bases lining up with TRBD1. The trim removed 5 bases at V and 4 bases at J, leaving 11 bases unmatched. The length of the CDR3 is 16 residues. Germline CDR1 is SGHTA and CDR2 is FQGTGA. CDR3 protein: CASSPNRGRPSETQYF. The DNA for the CDR3 is TGTGCCAGCAGCCCTAACAGGGGGCGGCCTTCAGAGACCCAGTACTTC. The variable domain in full, with the rest retrieved from reference TRBV7-3 and TRBJ2-5, is GAGVSQTPSNKVTEKGKYVELRCDPISGHTALYWYRQSLGQGPEFLIYFQGTGAADDSGLPNDRFFAVRPEGSVSTLKIQRTERGDSAVYLCASSPNRGRPSETQYFGPGTRLLVL.

By share of the sample, this clone is medium-sized. V gene TRBV6-5 combines with J gene TRBJ1-5, with a tentative D call TRBD1 (5 bases). The CDR3 is made up of 14 amino acids. CDR1 is MNHEY, CDR2 SVGAGI, per germline. V was clipped by 3 bases and J by 9 bases, with 15 bases between them. The CDR3 is CASSYGAQGRPQHF. For the CDR3, the DNA is TGTGCCAGCAGTTATGGGGCCCAGGGACGGCCCCAGCATTTT.

The chain couples TRBV3-1 (or the pseudogene TRBV3-2) to TRBJ1-2; TRBD1 might be the D (5 bases). Germline CDR1 LGHDT, CDR2 YNNKEL (reference sequence). Trimming removed 3 bases from V and 4 bases from J, with 15 bases in between. The CDR3 covers 15 residues. The CDR3 sequence is CASSHDGEQVYGYTF. CDR3 DNA: TGTGCCAGCAGCCACGACGGGGAACAGGTCTATGGCTACACCTTC.

The chain is built from TRBV7-6 and TRBJ2-7; D is unresolved. The CDR3 totals 12 residues. Trimming pared 5 bases from V and 3 bases from J, leaving 8 bases between. Looked up from germline, CDR1 is SGHVS and CDR2 is FNYEAQ. CDR3 nucleotide sequence: TGTGCCAGCAGCCCGGGCGACTACGAGCAGTACTTC. Amino acid sequence: CASSPGDYEQYF.

The chain couples TRBV6-2 or TRBV6-3 to TRBJ2-7; no reliable D call. The germline V gene has CDR1 MNHEY and CDR2 SVGEGT. V lost 6 bases, J lost 3 bases, and 9 bases lay in between. The CDR3 covers 12 residues. The CDR3 DNA reads TGTGCCAGCAGCCCCCAAGACTACGAGCAGTACTTC. Amino acids: CASSPQDYEQYF.

The chain combines TRBV29-1 with TRBJ2-5; 8 bases align to TRBD2. V trimming: 1 base; J trimming: 5 bases; junction bases outside the gene matches: 6. The CDR3 runs to 14 residues. Germline CDR1 SQVTM, CDR2 ANQGSEA. This CDR3 reads CSVEGRLARETQYF. CDR3 nucleotide sequence: TGCAGCGTTGAAGGGCGACTAGCGAGGGAGACCCAGTACTTC.

The genes are TRBV19 and TRBJ1-3; D is possibly TRBD1 (5 bases). The V and J ends lost 5 bases and 2 bases respectively, with 16 bases between them. Germline values: CDR1 LNHDA, CDR2 SQIVND (reference sequence). CDR3 length equals 16 residues. CDR3 region: CASSLHSGGAGNTIYF. CDR3 nucleotide sequence: TGTGCCAGTAGTCTACACAGCGGGGGGGCTGGAAACACCATATATTTT. Full variable domain (missing parts from reference TRBV19 and TRBJ1-3): DGGITQSPKYLFRKEGQNVTLSCEQNLNHDAMYWYRQDPGQGLRLIYYSQIVNDFQKGDIAEGYSVSREKKESFPLTVTSAQKNPTAFYLCASSLHSGGAGNTIYFGEGSWLTVV.

V and J are TRBV27 and TRBJ1-5; D is unresolved. The V end lost 5 bases, the J end lost 2 bases, and 10 bases lay between the germline ends. The germline V gene has CDR1 MNHEY and CDR2 SMNVEV (reference sequence). This CDR3 contains 14 residues. CDR3 sequence reads: CASSLRGGNQPQHF. In DNA, the CDR3 is TGTGCCAGCAGTCTTCGGGGAGGCAATCAGCCCCAGCATTTT.

This clone was recorded only once. V gene TRBV19 combines with J gene TRBJ1-5; 12 bases match TRBD1. Germline lookup yields CDR1 LNHDA and CDR2 SQIVND (reference sequence). V lost 5 bases to trimming and J lost 9 bases; unmatched junction nucleotides: 5. This CDR3 is built from 14 residues. This CDR3 reads CASSGTGGRWPQHF. In DNA form, the CDR3 reads TGTGCCAGTAGTGGGACAGGGGGCCGGTGGCCCCAGCATTTT.

This chain joins TRBV5-1 and TRBJ1-3; 7 bases are a match to TRBD1. The CDR3 totals 17 residues. Germline V lookup: CDR1 SGHRS, CDR2 YFSETQ. Trimming removed 2 bases from V and 0 bases from J; junction bases left unmatched: 8. The CDR3 region has the DNA TGCGCCAGCAGCTTACGGGACAGCACATCCTCTGGAAACACCATATATTTT. Encoded protein: CASSLRDSTSSGNTIYF.